Here is one T cell receptor beta chain with its context. The V and J ends lost 5 bases and 8 bases respectively, with 15 bases between them. The CDR3 loop spans 13 amino acids. Germline CDR1 SGHTA, CDR2 FQGNSA. This sample is part of a study of cytomegalovirus exposure and HLA in healthy donors. Primers included in the PCR were 60 Vbeta and 13 Jbeta primers. Using immunoSEQ multiplex PCR, the repertoire was profiled, and TCRdb retains in-frame clones only, with some absent. The sample consists of some 180,000 clones, more than 65% of them appearing once. The TCR originated in a female donor in good health and CMV-seronegative. Sequencing was performed on PBMCs. V usage is TRBV7-2 and J usage is TRBJ1-2; maybe TRBD1 (6 bases). The CDR3 spells CASSPSPGEGYTF. The CDR3 DNA reads as TGTGCCAGCAGCCCATCTCCAGGGGAGGGCTACACCTTC.